This TCR beta chain was sequenced for a study of CD8+CD57+ T cells in acquired aplastic anemia. All patients picked for sequencing had shown, by flow cytometry, an expansion of CD8+CD57+ cells. This CDR3 has 16 residues. Trimming took 0 bases from V and 3 from J, leaving 12 bases between them. Germline loops: CDR1 ENHRY, CDR2 SYGVKD. This clonotype showed up many times. Template material for TCR beta VDJ and CDR3 profiling consisted of genomic DNA. Via MiXCR, TCRdb re-called the reads, giving one row per CDR3 protein. The repertoire holds over 150,000 distinct CDR3 sequences, with around half as singletons.

Sequences were obtained from sorted CD4+, CD8+, or CD8+CD57+ T cells (not recorded which) from PBMCs. The J gene is TRBJ2-1, the V gene TRBV10-3; no definite D call. This clonotype was sampled from a human donor with aplastic anemia. In DNA form, the CDR3 reads TGTGCCATCAGTGAGTCTTCCACGGATCTCTACAATGAGCAGTTCTTC. Translating gives CAISESSTDLYNEQFF.